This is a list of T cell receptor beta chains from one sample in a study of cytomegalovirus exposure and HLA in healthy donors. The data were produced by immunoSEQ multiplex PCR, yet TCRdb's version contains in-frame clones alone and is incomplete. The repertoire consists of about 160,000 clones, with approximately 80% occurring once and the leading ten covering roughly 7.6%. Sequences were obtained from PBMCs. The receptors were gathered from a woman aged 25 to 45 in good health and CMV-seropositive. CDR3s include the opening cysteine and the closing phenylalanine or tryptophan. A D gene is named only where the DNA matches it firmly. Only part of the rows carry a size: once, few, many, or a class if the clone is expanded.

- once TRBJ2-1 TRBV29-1 TGCAGCGTTGAAGACCCCCAGGGCCCCACAATTCATGAGCAGTTCTTC CSVEDPQGPTIHEQFF
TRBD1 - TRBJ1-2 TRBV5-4 TGTGCCAGCAGCCCGGACAGGGTAGAGGGCTACACCTTC CASSPDRVEGYTF
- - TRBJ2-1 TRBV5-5 TGTGCCAGCAGCTTGGGGGCCCACAGCTCCTACAATGAGCAGTTCTTC CASSLGAHSSYNEQFF
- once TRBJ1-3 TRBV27 TGTGCCAGCAGAAAAGGTAGCTCTGGAAACGCCATATATTTT CASRKGSSGNAIYF
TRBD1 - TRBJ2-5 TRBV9 TGTGCCAGCACCCGAACAGGGGGACAAGAGACCCAGTACTTC CASTRTGGQETQYF
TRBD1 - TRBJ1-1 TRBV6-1 TGTGCCAGCAGTATTACAGGGGCGACGAACACTGAAGCTTTCTTT CASSITGATNTEAFF
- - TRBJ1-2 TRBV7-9 TGTTCCAGCAGCTTGGGGGCAGGGAGGGATGGCTACACCTTC CSSSLGAGRDGYTF
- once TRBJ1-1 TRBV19 TGTGCCAGTAGTGGGCAGGGGTTGAACACTGAAGCTTTCTTT CASSGQGLNTEAFF
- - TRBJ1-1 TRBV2 TGTGCCAGCAGTGTCGGGAACACTGAAGCTTTCTTT CASSVGNTEAFF
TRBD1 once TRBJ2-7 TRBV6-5 TGTGCCAGCAGTAAATCCGGGACAGGGGACCGCGAGCAGTACTTC CASSKSGTGDREQYF
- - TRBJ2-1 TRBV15 TGTGCCACCAGCTTACGAAGGGGGGGGGCCGGTGAGCAGTTCTTC CATSLRRGGAGEQFF
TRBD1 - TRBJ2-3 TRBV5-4 TGTGCCAGCAGCTTGGGGGGACAGGCATTGGGAGATACGCAGTATTTT CASSLGGQALGDTQYF
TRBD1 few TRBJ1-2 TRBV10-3 TGTGCCATCAGACCTCGACAGGGCGACTATGGCTACACCTTC CAIRPRQGDYGYTF
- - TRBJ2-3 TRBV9 TGTGCCAGCAGCGTAGCTAGCACAGATACGCAGTATTTT CASSVASTDTQYF
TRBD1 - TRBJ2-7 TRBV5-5 TGTGCCGGGAATTCCGGGACAGGGGGCAACGAGCAGTACTTC CAGNSGTGGNEQYF
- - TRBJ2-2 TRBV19 TGTGCCAGTAGGGCAGGGGCGGGCACCGGGGAGCTGTTTTTT CASRAGAGTGELFF
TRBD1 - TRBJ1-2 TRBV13 TGTGCCAGCAGTAACAGGGGGCACAGGGGAGACCTTTTGAGCACCTTC CASSNRGHRGDLLSTF
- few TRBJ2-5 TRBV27 TGTGCCAGCAGTCAGGGGTTGCAGGGGAATAAAGAGACCCAGTACTTC CASSQGLQGNKETQYF
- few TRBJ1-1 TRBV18 TGTGCCAGCCGGGGCCCGGGAGCAGGAACTGAAGCTTTCTTT CASRGPGAGTEAFF
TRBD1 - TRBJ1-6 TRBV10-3 TGTGCCATCAGTGCCGACAGGGGAAGGGCCAATTCACCCCTCCACTTT CAISADRGRANSPLHF
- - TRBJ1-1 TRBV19 TGTGCCAGTAGTATATATCGTCCCGGTGAAGCTTTCTTT CASSIYRPGEAFF
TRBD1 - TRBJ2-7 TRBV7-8 TGTGCCAGCACCGTACAGGGGGACTACGAGCAGTACTTC CASTVQGDYEQYF
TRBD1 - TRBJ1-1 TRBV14 TGTGCCAGCAGCCAGCGGACAGGACCGAACACTGAAGCTTTCTTT CASSQRTGPNTEAFF
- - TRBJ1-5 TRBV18 TGTGCCAGCTCACGGCCGGGTCAGCCCCAGCATTTT CASSRPGQPQHF
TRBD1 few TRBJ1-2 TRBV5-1 TGCGCCAGCAGTTTGGGACAGGGGAGGGACTATGGCTACACCTTC CASSLGQGRDYGYTF
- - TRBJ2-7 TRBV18 TGTGCCAGCTCACCAAGTAGATACGAGCAGTACTTC CASSPSRYEQYF
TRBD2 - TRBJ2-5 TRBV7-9 TGTGCCAGCAGCTTCAATAACGCGGGACTAAAAGAGACCCAGTACTTC CASSFNNAGLKETQYF
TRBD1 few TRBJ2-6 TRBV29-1 TGCAGCGTGGCAACAGGGGGCGCTTCAGGGGCCAACGTCCTGACTTTC CSVATGGASGANVLTF
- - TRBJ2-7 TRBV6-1 TGTGCCAGCAGTGAATTGTACAGATCATACGAGCAGTACTTC CASSELYRSYEQYF
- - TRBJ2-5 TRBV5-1 TGCGCCAGCAGCCCTAGCCGTCAGGCCCGGGAGACCCAGTACTTC CASSPSRQARETQYF
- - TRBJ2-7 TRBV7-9 TGTGCCAGCAGCAAAGGGCCGGGCCAGGGAATGTCCTACGAGCAGTACTTC CASSKGPGQGMSYEQYF
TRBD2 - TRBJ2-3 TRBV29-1 TGCAGCGTTAGACTAGCGGGGGGGCAGGGCACAGATACGCAGTATTTT CSVRLAGGQGTDTQYF
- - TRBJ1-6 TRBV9 TGTGCCAGCAGCGCCAGGGCCTTTAGTTCACCCCTCCACTTT CASSARAFSSPLHF
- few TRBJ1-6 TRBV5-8 TGTGCCAGCAGTTTTGACATTACCCCCCTCCACTTT CASSFDITPLHF
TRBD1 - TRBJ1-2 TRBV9 TGTGCCAGCAGCACACAGGGGGCGATTGATGGCTACACCTTC CASSTQGAIDGYTF
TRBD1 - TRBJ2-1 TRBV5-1 TGCGCCAGCAGCTCGGGGACAGGGCTCAATGAGCAGTTCTTC CASSSGTGLNEQFF
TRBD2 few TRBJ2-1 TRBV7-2 TGTGCCAGCAGCTTAGGGCTAGCGGGGAACAATGAGCAGTTCTTC CASSLGLAGNNEQFF
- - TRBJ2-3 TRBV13 TGTGCCAGCAGCCCCCGACTCAGGGGAACTAGCACAGATACGCAGTATTTT CASSPRLRGTSTDTQYF
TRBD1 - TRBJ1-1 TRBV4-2 TGTGCCAGCAGCCAAGATACAAGACAGGGGTATTTCATGAACACTGAAGCTTTCTTT CASSQDTRQGYFMNTEAFF